This TCR beta chain was recovered during a study of T-cell reconstitution after alpha-beta-depleted transplantation in children. Points from the study as a whole: Reports say that about two months after transplant, the alpha-beta T cells came out of several hundred graft clones that had expanded. The main origin of T-cell counts and diversity one year after transplant was newly produced T cells.

Using unique molecular identifiers, the investigators prepared the TCRbeta library. TCRdb redid the calling of the PCR reads with MiXCR, one entry per CDR3 protein. The sample carries over 100,000 distinct CDR3 sequences, about 9.3% recorded once. This clonotype was seen ten or more times. Its antigen is not known. Trimming at V came to 3 bases and at J to 3 bases, leaving 7 bases not matched to a gene. This CDR3 has 18 residues. Per germline, CDR1 SGHRS and CDR2 YFSETQ. The sequenced sample was PBMCs, obtained before TCRalphabeta/CD19-depleted stem cell transplant. This receptor was taken from a boy between 2 and 15 years old with acute lymphoblastic leukemia, due to receive a stem cell transplant. V usage is TRBV5-1 and J usage is TRBJ2-1, with TRBD2 identical over 15 bases. In nucleotides, the CDR3 is TGCGCCAGCAGCTCGGGACTAGCGGGAGGCCCCCTCTACAATGAGCAGTTCTTC. Translation: CASSSGLAGGPLYNEQFF.